These 6 T cell receptor beta chains share one sample of origin, sequenced in a study of control samples from healthy donors and cancer patients. TCRdb's copy holds only in-frame clones and misses some; the assay was immunoSEQ multiplex PCR. The table lists about 80,000 clones, approximately 91% of them singletons. Sequenced sample: blood. Receptor source: a woman aged 45 to 65 in good health.

Here the CDR3 DNA reads TGTGCCAGCAGTGATATACTAGCCGTCACCGGGGAGCTGTTTTTT. Encoded protein: CASSDILAVTGELFF. V usage is TRBV2 and J usage is TRBJ2-2, with a tentative D call TRBD2 (6 bases). The ends were cut back, 3 bases at V and 4 bases at J, with 12 bases in the middle. Germline loops: CDR1 SNHLY, CDR2 FYNNEI. This CDR3 is 15 amino acids long.

The rearrangement uses TRBV20-1 and TRBJ2-1, with 12 bases lining up with TRBD2. The CDR3 covers 16 residues. Germline V gene data show CDR1 as DFQATT and CDR2 as SNEGSKA (reference sequence). J gave up 8 bases and V 3 bases, and 11 bases lay outside the gene matches. The CDR3 loop reads CSASDVVTSGGDEQFF. Written as DNA, the CDR3 is TGCAGTGCTAGTGACGTCGTGACTAGCGGGGGTGATGAGCAGTTCTTC.

This clone was seen more than once but under ten times. The chain links TRBV2 to TRBJ1-1; unclear D gene. The CDR3 contains 14 residues. Germline loops: CDR1 SNHLY, CDR2 FYNNEI. Trimming removed 3 bases at V and 0 bases at J, with 8 bases between. CDR3 DNA: TGTGCCAGCAGTGATAACAGAATGAACACTGAAGCTTTCTTT. Translated, it gives CASSDNRMNTEAFF.

The rearrangement links TRBV3-1 (or the pseudogene TRBV3-2) to TRBJ2-7; D may be TRBD2 (6 bases). V lost 0 bases and J lost 6, with 15 bases in between. The CDR3 is 15 residues long. CDR1 LGHDT and CDR2 YNNKEL come from the germline V gene (reference sequence). CDR3 bases: TGTGCCAGCAGCCAAGATTCCTTGGGGGGAGCCGAGCAGTACTTC. It yields the protein CASSQDSLGGAEQYF.

The chain has TRBV12-3 or TRBV12-4 and TRBJ2-1; D might be TRBD1 (6 bases). The CDR3 spans 13 residues. Trimming pared 7 bases from V and 8 bases from J, leaving 15 bases between. The CDR3 is CASNGGGRDEQFF. The CDR3 DNA reads TGTGCCAGCAATGGGGGCGGACGCGATGAGCAGTTCTTC.

The rearrangement joins TRBV2 to TRBJ2-3; a weak D match, TRBD1 (6 bases). V was shortened by 3 bases and J by 5 bases, with 9 bases between the two germline ends. The CDR3 covers 13 residues. The germline gives CDR1 SNHLY, CDR2 FYNNEI. CDR3 nucleotide sequence: TGTGCCAGCAGTGAGGTAGGGGGAGATACGCAGTATTTT. This gives the protein CASSEVGGDTQYF. The full variable domain, completed using reference TRBV2 and TRBJ2-3, is EPEVTQTPSHQVTQMGQEVILRCVPISNHLYFYWYRQILGQKVEFLVSFYNNEISEKSEIFDDQFSVERPDGSNFTLKIRSTKLEDSAMYFCASSEVGGDTQYFGPGTRLTVL.